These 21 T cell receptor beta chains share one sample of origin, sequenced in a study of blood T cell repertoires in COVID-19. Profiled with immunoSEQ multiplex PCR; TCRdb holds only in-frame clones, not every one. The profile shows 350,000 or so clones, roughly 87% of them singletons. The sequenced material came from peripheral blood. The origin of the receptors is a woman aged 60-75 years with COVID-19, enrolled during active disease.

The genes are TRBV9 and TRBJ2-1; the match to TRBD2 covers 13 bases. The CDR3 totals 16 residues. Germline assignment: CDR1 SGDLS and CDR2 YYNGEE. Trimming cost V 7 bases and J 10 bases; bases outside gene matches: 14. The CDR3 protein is CASATSTSGGAQEQFF. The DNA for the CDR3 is TGTGCCAGCGCCACGTCAACTAGCGGGGGGGCTCAAGAGCAGTTCTTC.

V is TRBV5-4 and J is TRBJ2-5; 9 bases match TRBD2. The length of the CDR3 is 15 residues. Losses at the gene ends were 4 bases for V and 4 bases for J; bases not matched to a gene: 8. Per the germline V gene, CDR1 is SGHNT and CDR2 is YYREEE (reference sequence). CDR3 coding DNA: TGTGCCAGCAGCCCCGCGGGGGGGCAACGAGAGACCCAGTACTTC. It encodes CASSPAGGQRETQYF. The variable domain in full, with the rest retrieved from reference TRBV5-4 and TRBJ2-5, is ETGVTQSPTHLIKTRGQQVTLRCSSQSGHNTVSWYQQALGQGPQFIFQYYREEENGRGNFPPRFSGLQFPNYSSELNVNALELDDSALYLCASSPAGGQRETQYFGPGTRLLVL.

CDR3 sequence reads: CASNRQGALKEKLFF. CDR3 DNA sequence: TGTGCCAGCAATCGACAGGGGGCTTTAAAGGAAAAACTGTTTTTT. The chain is built from TRBV6-5 and TRBJ1-4; TRBD1 agrees at 10 bases. Germline assignment: CDR1 MNHEY and CDR2 SVGAGI. The length of the CDR3 is 15 residues. V shed 7 bases, J shed 8 bases, and the junction held 10 bases outside the gene matches.

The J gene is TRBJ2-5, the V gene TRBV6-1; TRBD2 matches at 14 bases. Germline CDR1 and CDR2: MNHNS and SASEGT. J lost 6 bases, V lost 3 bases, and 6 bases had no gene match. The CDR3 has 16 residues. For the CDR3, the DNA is TGTGCCAGCAGTGATCCCGGGACTAGCGGGGGAAAGACCCAGTACTTC. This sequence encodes CASSDPGTSGGKTQYF.

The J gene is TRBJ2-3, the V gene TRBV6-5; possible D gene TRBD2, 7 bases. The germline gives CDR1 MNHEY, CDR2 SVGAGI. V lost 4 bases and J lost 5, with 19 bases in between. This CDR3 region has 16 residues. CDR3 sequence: CASSSPSGRGKDTQYF. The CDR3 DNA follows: TGTGCCAGCAGTTCCCCTTCGGGGAGGGGGAAAGATACGCAGTATTTT.

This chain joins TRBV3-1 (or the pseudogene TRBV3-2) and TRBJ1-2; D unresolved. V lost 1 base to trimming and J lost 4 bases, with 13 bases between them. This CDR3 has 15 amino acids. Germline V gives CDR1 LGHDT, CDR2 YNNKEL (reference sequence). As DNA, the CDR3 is TGTGCCAGCAGCCAAGGTTCACAGTTGATCTATGGCTACACCTTC. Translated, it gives CASSQGSQLIYGYTF.

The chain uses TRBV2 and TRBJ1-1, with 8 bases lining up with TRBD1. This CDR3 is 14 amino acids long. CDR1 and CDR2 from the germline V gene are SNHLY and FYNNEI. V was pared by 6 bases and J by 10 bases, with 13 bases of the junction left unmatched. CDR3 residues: CASRGDRPVVGAFF. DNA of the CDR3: TGTGCCAGCAGAGGGGACAGGCCGGTGGTTGGAGCTTTCTTT.

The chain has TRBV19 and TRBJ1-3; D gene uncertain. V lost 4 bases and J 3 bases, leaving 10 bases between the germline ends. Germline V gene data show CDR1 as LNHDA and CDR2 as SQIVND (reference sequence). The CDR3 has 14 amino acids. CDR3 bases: TGTGCCAGTAGTAGCGGAGCGCTTGGAAACACCATATATTTT. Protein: CASSSGALGNTIYF.

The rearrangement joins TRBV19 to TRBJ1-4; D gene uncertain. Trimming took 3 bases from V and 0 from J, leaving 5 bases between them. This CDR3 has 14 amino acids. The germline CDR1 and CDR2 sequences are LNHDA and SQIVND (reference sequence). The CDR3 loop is CASSIQSTNEKLFF. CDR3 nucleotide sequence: TGTGCCAGTAGTATTCAGTCAACTAATGAAAAACTGTTTTTT.

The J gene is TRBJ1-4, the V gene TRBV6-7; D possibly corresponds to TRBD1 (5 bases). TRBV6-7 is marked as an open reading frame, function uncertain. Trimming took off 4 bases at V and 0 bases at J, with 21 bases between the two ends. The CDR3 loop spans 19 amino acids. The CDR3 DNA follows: TGTGCCAGCAGTTTAACCACCATAGGGGTCTGGGCAACTAATGAAAAACTGTTTTTT. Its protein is CASSLTTIGVWATNEKLFF.

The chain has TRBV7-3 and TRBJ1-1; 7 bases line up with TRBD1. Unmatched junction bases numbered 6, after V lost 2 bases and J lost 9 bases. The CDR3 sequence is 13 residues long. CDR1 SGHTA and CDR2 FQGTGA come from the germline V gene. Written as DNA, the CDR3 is TGTGCCAGCAGCTTAGTTGGACAGGCTAAAGCTTTCTTT. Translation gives CASSLVGQAKAFF. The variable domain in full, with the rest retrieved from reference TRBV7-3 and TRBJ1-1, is GAGVSQTPSNKVTEKGKYVELRCDPISGHTALYWYRQSLGQGPEFLIYFQGTGAADDSGLPNDRFFAVRPEGSVSTLKIQRTERGDSAVYLCASSLVGQAKAFFGQGTRLTVV.

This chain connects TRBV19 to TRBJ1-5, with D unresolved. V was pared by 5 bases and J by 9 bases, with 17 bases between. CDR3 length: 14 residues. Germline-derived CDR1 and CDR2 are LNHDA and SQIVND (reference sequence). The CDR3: CASSSEGVLVPQHF. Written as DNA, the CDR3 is TGTGCCAGTAGTTCCGAAGGAGTTTTGGTGCCCCAGCATTTT.

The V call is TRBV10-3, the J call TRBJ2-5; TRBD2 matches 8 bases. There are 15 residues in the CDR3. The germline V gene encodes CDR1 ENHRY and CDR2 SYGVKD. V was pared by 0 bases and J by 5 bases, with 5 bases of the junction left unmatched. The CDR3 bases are TGTGCCATCAGTGAGTCAGCGGGGGTTCGGGAGACCCAGTACTTC. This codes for CAISESAGVRETQYF.

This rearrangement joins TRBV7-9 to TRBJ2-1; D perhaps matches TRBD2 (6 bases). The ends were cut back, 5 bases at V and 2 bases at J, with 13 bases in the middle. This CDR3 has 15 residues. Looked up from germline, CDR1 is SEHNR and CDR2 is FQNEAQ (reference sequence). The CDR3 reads CASSQSRGTYNEQFF. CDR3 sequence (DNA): TGTGCCAGCAGCCAGTCCCGGGGGACCTACAATGAGCAGTTCTTC.

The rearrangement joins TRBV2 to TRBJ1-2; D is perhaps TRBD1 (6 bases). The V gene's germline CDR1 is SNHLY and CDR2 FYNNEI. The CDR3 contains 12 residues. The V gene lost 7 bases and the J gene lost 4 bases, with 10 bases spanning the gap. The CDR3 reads CASNEQGYGYTF. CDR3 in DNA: TGTGCCAGCAACGAACAGGGCTATGGCTACACCTTC.

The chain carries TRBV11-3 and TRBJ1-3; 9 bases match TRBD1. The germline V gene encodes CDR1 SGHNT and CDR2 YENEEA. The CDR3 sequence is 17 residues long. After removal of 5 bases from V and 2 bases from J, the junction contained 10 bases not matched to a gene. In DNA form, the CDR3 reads TGTGCCAGCAGCGCTGGCCCCGGACAGGGGCCTGGAAACACCATATATTTT. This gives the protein CASSAGPGQGPGNTIYF.

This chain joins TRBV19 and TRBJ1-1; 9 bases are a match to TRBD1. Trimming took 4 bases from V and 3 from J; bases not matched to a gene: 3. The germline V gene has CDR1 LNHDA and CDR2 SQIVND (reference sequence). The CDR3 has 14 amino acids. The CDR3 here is CASSTGTGYTEAFF. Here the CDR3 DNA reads TGTGCCAGTAGTACCGGGACAGGGTACACTGAAGCTTTCTTT.

DNA for the CDR3: TGTGCCAGCAGCCAAGCCCCTAGTGGCACCGGGGAGCTGTTTTTT. Its translation is CASSQAPSGTGELFF. The chain couples TRBV3-1 (or the pseudogene TRBV3-2) to TRBJ2-2; D remains ambiguous. Per the germline V gene, CDR1 is LGHDT and CDR2 is YNNKEL (reference sequence). This CDR3 comprises 15 residues. V was shortened by 1 base and J by 4 bases, with 10 bases between the two germline ends.

In DNA, the CDR3 is TGTGCCAGCTCCCGACAGATAACAACAAGGACACACCAAGAGACCCAGTACTTC. Translation: CASSRQITTRTHQETQYF. The genes are TRBV18 and TRBJ2-5; D possibly corresponds to TRBD1 (5 bases). This CDR3 region has 18 residues. In germline, CDR1 is KGHSH, CDR2 LQKENI. V was pared by 6 bases and J by 0 bases, with 23 bases between.

The CDR3 region has the DNA TGTGCCAGCAGCGGACTAGCGGGGGGCACAGATACGCAGTATTTT. Protein product: CASSGLAGGTDTQYF. This chain links TRBV6-5 with TRBJ2-3; the match to TRBD2 covers 13 bases. The V gene end was trimmed by 6 bases and the J gene end by 1 base; junction bases not matched to a gene: 1. The CDR3 is 15 amino acids. Looked up from germline, CDR1 is MNHEY and CDR2 is SVGAGI.

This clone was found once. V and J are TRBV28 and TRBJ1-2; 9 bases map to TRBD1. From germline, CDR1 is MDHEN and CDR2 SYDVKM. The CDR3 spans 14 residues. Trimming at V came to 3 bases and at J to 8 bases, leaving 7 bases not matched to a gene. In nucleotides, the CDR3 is TGTGCCAGCAGTTTTGTTAGGGACAGGGAAGGCTACACCTTC. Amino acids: CASSFVRDREGYTF.